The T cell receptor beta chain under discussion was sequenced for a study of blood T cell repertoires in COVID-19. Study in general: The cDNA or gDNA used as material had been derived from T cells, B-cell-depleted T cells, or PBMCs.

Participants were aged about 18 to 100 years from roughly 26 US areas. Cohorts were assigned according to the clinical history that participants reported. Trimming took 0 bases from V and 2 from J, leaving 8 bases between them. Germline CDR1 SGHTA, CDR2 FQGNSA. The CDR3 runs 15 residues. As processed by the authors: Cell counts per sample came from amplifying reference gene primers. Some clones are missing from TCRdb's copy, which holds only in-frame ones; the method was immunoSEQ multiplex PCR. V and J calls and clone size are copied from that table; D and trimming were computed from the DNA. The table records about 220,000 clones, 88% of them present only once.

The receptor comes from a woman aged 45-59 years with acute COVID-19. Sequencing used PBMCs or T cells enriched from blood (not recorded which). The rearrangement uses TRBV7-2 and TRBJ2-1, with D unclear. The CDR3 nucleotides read TGTGCCAGCAGCTTAGCCCGGGTAGCCTACAATGAGCAGTTCTTC. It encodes CASSLARVAYNEQFF.